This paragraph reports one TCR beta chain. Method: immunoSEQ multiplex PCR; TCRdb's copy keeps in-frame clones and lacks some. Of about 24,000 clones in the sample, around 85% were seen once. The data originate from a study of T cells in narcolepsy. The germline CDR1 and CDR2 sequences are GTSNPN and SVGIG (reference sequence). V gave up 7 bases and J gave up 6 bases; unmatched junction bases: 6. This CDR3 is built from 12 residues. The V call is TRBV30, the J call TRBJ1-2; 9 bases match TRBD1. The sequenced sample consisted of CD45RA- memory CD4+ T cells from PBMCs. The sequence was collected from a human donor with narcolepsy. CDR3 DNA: TGTGCCTCTACGGGACAGGGAGATGGCTACACCTTC. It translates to CASTGQGDGYTF. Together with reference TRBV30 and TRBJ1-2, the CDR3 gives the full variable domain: SQTIHQWPATLVQPVGSPLSLECTVEGTSNPNLYWYRQAAGRGLQLLFYSVGIGQISSEVPQNLSASRPQDRQFILSSKKLLLSDSGFYLCASTGQGDGYTFGSGTRLTVV.